Sequencing of this T cell receptor beta chain was carried out in a study of technical replicates of blood from several donors. Some clones are missing from TCRdb's copy, which holds only in-frame ones; the method was immunoSEQ multiplex PCR. The repertoire holds roughly 100,000 clones, with 90% to 96% as singletons. This CDR3 comprises 15 residues. In germline, CDR1 is WNHNN, CDR2 SYGVQD (reference sequence). V was clipped by 0 bases and J by 7 bases, with 12 bases between them. This sequence joins TRBV10-1 and TRBJ1-4, with unresolved D. The receptor's source is a human donor in good health. The specimen sequenced was T cells isolated from PBMCs. CDR3 DNA: TGCGCCAGCAGTGAGTCGAATCTTGGAGGTGAAAAACTGTTTTTT. As protein: CASSESNLGGEKLFF.